This is a list of T cell receptor beta chains from one sample in a study of cytomegalovirus exposure and HLA in healthy donors. Sequencing used immunoSEQ multiplex PCR; TCRdb keeps in-frame clones, though not all of them. This table has under 200,000 clones, around four fifths appearing once. The sequencing input was PBMCs. These TCRs come from a man between 18 and 35 years old in good health and CMV-seropositive. Each CDR3 is given without its conserved first and last residue. Each record gives: CDR3 protein, V gene, D gene. A D gene is named only where the DNA matches it firmly.

CDR3: ASTHRQPTNEKLF
V: TRBV6-5
D: .

CDR3: STNTAGGQETQY
V: TRBV2
D: TRBD1

CDR3: ASSLGQVNEQY
V: TRBV6-5
D: TRBD1

CDR3: ASSLTVSNQPQH
V: TRBV7-2
D: .

CDR3: ATSSEQGSYNEQF
V: TRBV15
D: .

CDR3: ASRRTGQETQY
V: TRBV28
D: TRBD1

CDR3: ASSYSSSGVYNEQF
V: TRBV6-6
D: TRBD2

CDR3: ASSGGLDIQY
V: TRBV6-4
D: TRBD2

CDR3: ASSLNRGGGGTEAF
V: TRBV5-1
D: .

CDR3: ASRSGSETGELF
V: TRBV5-1
D: TRBD2

CDR3: ASSLAGTSYDEQY
V: TRBV5-1
D: TRBD2

CDR3: AISESAGGYNEQF
V: TRBV10-3
D: TRBD1

CDR3: ASSYSSRGGDTQY
V: TRBV6-5
D: .

CDR3: ASSFLNGRAPNEQF
V: TRBV27
D: TRBD2

CDR3: ASSQVGSADTDTQY
V: TRBV4-2
D: .

CDR3: ASSQDKWGQGSEAF
V: TRBV4-2
D: TRBD1

CDR3: ASSGIAGGPINEQF
V: TRBV7-6
D: TRBD2

CDR3: ASSFGRTTEQY
V: TRBV27
D: .

CDR3: ASSATGQIYAGELF
V: TRBV28
D: TRBD1

CDR3: ASSLAISGRGYNEQF
V: TRBV7-2
D: TRBD2

CDR3: ASRQREGLGEQY
V: TRBV5-4
D: TRBD2

CDR3: ASSGSGGNTGELF
V: TRBV2
D: TRBD1

CDR3: ASSFGQSLATIY
V: TRBV28
D: .

CDR3: ASSSDRLFLGGANVLT
V: TRBV5-4
D: TRBD1

CDR3: ASRTGGTEAF
V: TRBV19
D: TRBD1

CDR3: ASSGVRDSYEQY
V: TRBV25-1
D: .

CDR3: ASTNTGHGYNEQF
V: TRBV5-4
D: .

CDR3: AWSRGDEKLF
V: TRBV30
D: .

CDR3: SVDSLSGGYT
V: TRBV29-1
D: .

CDR3: ASSTSNTGELF
V: TRBV7-9
D: .

CDR3: ASSVGQATEAF
V: TRBV9
D: .

CDR3: ASSLGLETDTQY
V: TRBV7-2
D: TRBD2

CDR3: AIRRDSPGNTEAF
V: TRBV10-3
D: .

CDR3: ASSQPTGGAGYT
V: TRBV28
D: TRBD1

CDR3: ASSDRVGGNYGYT
V: TRBV7-2
D: .

CDR3: ASSPGQGTYEQY
V: TRBV19
D: TRBD1

CDR3: ASSPGRDSLPGGANVLT
V: TRBV27
D: TRBD1

CDR3: ASSEGRTNNQPQH
V: TRBV2
D: .

CDR3: ATSPIPGLYEQY
V: TRBV15
D: .

CDR3: ASPSSGRATEQF
V: TRBV6-1
D: TRBD2

CDR3: ASSVYQNTEAF
V: TRBV6-4
D: .

CDR3: ASSLEAGGVNTQY
V: TRBV11-3
D: TRBD2

CDR3: ASSLLDPGQGSSISGEKLF
V: TRBV4-2
D: TRBD1

CDR3: ASSAQGDTDTQY
V: TRBV2
D: .